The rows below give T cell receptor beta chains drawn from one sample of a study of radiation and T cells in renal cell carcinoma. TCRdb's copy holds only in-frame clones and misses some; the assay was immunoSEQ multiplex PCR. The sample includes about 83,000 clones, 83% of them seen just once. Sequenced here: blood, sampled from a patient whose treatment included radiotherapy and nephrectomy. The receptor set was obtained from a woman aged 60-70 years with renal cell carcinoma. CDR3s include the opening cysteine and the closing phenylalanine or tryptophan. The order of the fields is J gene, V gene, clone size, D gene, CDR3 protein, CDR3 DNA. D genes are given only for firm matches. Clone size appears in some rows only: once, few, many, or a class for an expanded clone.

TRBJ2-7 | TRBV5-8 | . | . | CASSRGPLEQYF | TGTGCCAGCAGCCGGGGCCCCCTCGAGCAGTACTTC
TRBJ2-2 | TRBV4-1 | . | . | CASSERTASNTGELFF | TGCGCCAGCAGCGAGCGGACGGCGTCGAACACCGGGGAGCTGTTTTTT
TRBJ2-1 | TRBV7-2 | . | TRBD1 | CASSAVGDRYYNEQFF | TGTGCCAGCAGCGCGGTCGGGGACAGGTACTACAATGAGCAGTTCTTC
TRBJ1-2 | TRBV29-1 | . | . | CSVALRRGGYTF | TGCAGCGTTGCACTGAGGAGGGGTGGCTACACCTTC
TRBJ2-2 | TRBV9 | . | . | CASSLKGALNTGELFF | TGTGCCAGCAGCTTGAAAGGGGCGTTGAACACCGGGGAGCTGTTTTTT
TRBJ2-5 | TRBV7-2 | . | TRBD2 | CASSPLAGVETQYF | TGTGCCAGCAGCCCCCTAGCGGGCGTAGAGACCCAGTACTTC
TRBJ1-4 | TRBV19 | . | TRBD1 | CASSSRDSPIVNEKLFF | TGTGCCAGTAGTTCCCGGGACAGCCCGATCGTTAATGAAAAACTGTTTTTT
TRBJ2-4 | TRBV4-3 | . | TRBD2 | CASSLQRDRPKYF | TGCGCCAGCAGCCTCCAGCGGGACCGCCCGAAGTACTTC
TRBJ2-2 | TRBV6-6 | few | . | CASSYNPRAGELFF | TGTGCCAGCAGTTACAACCCCAGGGCCGGGGAGCTGTTTTTT
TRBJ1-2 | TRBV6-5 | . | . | CASSYSMVGRGNGYTF | TGTGCCAGCAGTTACTCGATGGTAGGGAGGGGGAATGGCTACACCTTC
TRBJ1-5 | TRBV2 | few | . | CASTPARGSNQPQHF | TGTGCCAGTACACCCGCACGCGGTAGCAATCAGCCCCAGCATTTT
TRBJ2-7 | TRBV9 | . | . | CASSVVGDSGYEQYF | TGTGCCAGCAGCGTCGTGGGGGACTCCGGCTACGAGCAGTACTTC
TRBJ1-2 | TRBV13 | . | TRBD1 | CASSLHTGGAVYGYTF | TGTGCCAGCAGCTTACACACAGGGGGCGCCGTGTATGGCTACACCTTC
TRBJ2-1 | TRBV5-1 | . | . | CASSLTSDSYNEQFF | TGCGCCAGCAGCTTGACGAGCGACTCCTACAATGAGCAGTTCTTC
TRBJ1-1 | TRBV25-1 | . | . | CASSDRGPNTEAFF | TGTGCCAGCTCTGATCGGGGGCCGAACACTGAAGCTTTCTTT
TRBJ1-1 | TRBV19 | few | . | CASLGPDTEAFF | TGTGCCAGTCTGGGACCAGACACTGAAGCTTTCTTT
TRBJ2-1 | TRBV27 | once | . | CASSFKPAWNNEQFF | TGTGCCAGCAGTTTTAAACCGGCCTGGAACAATGAGCAGTTCTTC
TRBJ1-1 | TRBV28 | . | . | CASREQPMNTEAFF | TGTGCCAGCAGGGAACAGCCCATGAACACTGAAGCTTTCTTT
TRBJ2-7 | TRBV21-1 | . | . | CASSKLPGQGAEQYF | TGTGCCAGCAGCAAACTCCCGGGACAGGGGGCCGAGCAGTACTTC
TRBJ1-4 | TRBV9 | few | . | CASSTTAVEEKLFF | TGTGCCAGCAGCACGACAGCGGTGGAAGAAAAACTGTTTTTT
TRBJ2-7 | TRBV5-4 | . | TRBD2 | CASSLGGGVSYEQYF | TGTGCCAGCAGCTTGGGGGGAGGGGTCTCCTACGAGCAGTACTTC
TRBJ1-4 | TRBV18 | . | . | CASSPASTNEKLFF | TGTGCCAGCTCACCAGCTTCAACTAATGAAAAACTGTTTTTT
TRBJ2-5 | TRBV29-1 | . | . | CSVVGQGGETQYF | TGCAGCGTAGTCGGACAAGGAGGAGAGACCCAGTACTTC
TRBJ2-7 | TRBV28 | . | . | CASSETSYEQYF | TGTGCCAGCAGTGAGACATCCTACGAGCAGTACTTC
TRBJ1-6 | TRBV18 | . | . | CASSPNRDSPLHF | TGTGCCAGCTCACCCAATAGGGATTCACCCCTCCACTTT
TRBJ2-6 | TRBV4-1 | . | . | CASSQGQVYSGANVLTF | TGCGCCAGCAGCCAAGGTCAGGTGTACTCTGGGGCCAACGTCCTGACTTTC
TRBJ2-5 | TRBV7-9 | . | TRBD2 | CASSSSRGGVNQETQYF | TGTGCCAGCAGCTCGTCTCGCGGGGGGGTCAACCAAGAGACCCAGTACTTC
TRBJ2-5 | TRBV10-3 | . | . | CAIREGGQETQYF | TGTGCCATCAGGGAGGGGGGACAAGAGACCCAGTACTTC
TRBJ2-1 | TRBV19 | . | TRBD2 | CASSLKGAGVAGIPDEQFF | TGTGCCAGTAGCCTAAAGGGCGCCGGGGTAGCGGGTATCCCGGATGAGCAGTTCTTC
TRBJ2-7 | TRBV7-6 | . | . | CASSLDGGPSYEQYF | TGTGCCAGCAGCTTGGACGGGGGCCCCTCCTACGAGCAGTACTTC
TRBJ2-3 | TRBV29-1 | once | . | CSASSTTGYGTTDTQYF | TGCAGCGCCAGTTCAACTACAGGGTATGGTACCACAGATACGCAGTATTTT
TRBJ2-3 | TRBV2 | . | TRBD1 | CASSLDRGGIDTQYF | TGTGCCAGCAGCTTGGACAGGGGCGGGATAGATACGCAGTATTTT
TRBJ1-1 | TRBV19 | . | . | CASSPSLGTNAEAFF | TGTGCCAGTAGTCCGTCGTTAGGGACCAACGCTGAAGCTTTCTTT
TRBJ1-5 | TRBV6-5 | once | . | CASSYSMVVNQPQHF | TGTGCCAGCAGTTACTCCATGGTCGTTAATCAGCCCCAGCATTTT
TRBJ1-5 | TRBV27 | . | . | CASTSSNQPQHF | TGTGCCAGCACCTCTAGCAATCAGCCCCAGCATTTT
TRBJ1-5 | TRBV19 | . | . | CATTAGGARPQHF | TGTGCCACCACCGCGGGGGGGGCCAGACCCCAGCATTTT
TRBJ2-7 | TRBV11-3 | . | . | CASSQGHPYEQYF | TGTGCCAGCAGCCAAGGACACCCCTACGAGCAGTACTTC
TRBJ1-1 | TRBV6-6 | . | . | CASILWVRSTEAFF | TGTGCCAGCATCCTCTGGGTGAGGAGTACTGAAGCTTTCTTT
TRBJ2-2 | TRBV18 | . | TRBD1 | CASSQISTGAVKDTGELFF | TGTGCCAGCTCACAAATTTCAACAGGGGCGGTGAAGGACACCGGGGAGCTGTTTTTT
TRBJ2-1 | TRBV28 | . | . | CASSLPNFEINEQFF | TGTGCCAGCAGTTTACCTAACTTTGAGATCAATGAGCAGTTCTTC
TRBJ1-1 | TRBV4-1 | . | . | CASSQVEGNTEAFF | TGCGCCAGCAGCCAAGTGGAGGGCAACACTGAAGCTTTCTTT